The 19 T cell receptor beta chains below were found in one sample sequenced in a study of cytomegalovirus exposure and HLA in healthy donors. The PCR contained 60 Vbeta and 13 Jbeta primers. Here immunoSEQ multiplex PCR was the method, and the copy in TCRdb shows in-frame clones only, minus some. The sample table sets out around 70,000 clones. Specimen: PBMCs. Source of these receptors: a female donor in good health and CMV-seropositive.

Note on this clone: The germline gene is not matched at one end of the junction; a read error may be the cause. The rearrangement uses TRBV5-6 and TRBJ2-7; 8 bases are a match to TRBD1. There are 14 residues in the CDR3. The V gene's germline CDR1 is SGHDT and CDR2 YYEEEE. Here the CDR3 reads CASSPKDREYEQSF. CDR3 DNA: TGTGCCAGCAGCCCGAAGGACAGGGAGTACGAGCAGTCCTTC.

V and J are TRBV7-7 and TRBJ2-2, with no clear D. V was clipped by 3 bases and J by 1 base, with 6 bases between them. The germline V gene has CDR1 SSHAT and CDR2 FNYEAQ (reference sequence). This CDR3 spans 14 amino acids. The DNA of the CDR3 is TGTGCCAGCAGCTTCTCGGTGAACACCGGGGAGCTGTTTTTT. Encoded protein: CASSFSVNTGELFF.

This chain connects TRBV4-3 to TRBJ1-6; TRBD1 agrees at 9 bases. This CDR3 has 16 amino acids. Germline CDR1 LGHNA, CDR2 YSLEER. Trimming removed 4 bases from V and 5 bases from J; junction bases left unmatched: 6. The CDR3 DNA reads TGCGCCAGCAGCCTACAGGGGGCGCCTAATAATTCACCCCTCCACTTT. Translation gives CASSLQGAPNNSPLHF.

The chain joins TRBV28 to TRBJ1-2; TRBD1 aligns across 9 bases. J lost 8 bases, V lost 1 base, and 8 bases had no gene match. CDR1 and CDR2 from the germline V gene are MDHEN and SYDVKM. The CDR3 spans 15 residues. CDR3 in amino acids: CASSLSQQGAGGYTF. CDR3 DNA sequence: TGTGCCAGCAGTTTATCGCAACAGGGGGCAGGGGGCTACACCTTC.

The rearrangement joins TRBV25-1 to TRBJ2-5, with 7 bases aligning to TRBD2. J lost 2 bases, V lost 1 base, and 7 bases had no gene match. Germline CDR1 is MGHDK and CDR2 is SYGVNS. The CDR3 spans 16 residues. As DNA, the CDR3 is TGTGCCAGCAGTGAATTAGGCAATAGCGGGCAAGAGACCCAGTACTTC. Its translation: CASSELGNSGQETQYF.

The chain combines TRBV6-5 with TRBJ1-2, with 12 positions matching TRBD1. Germline CDR1 and CDR2: MNHEY and SVGAGI. This CDR3 is 15 amino acids long. V lost 5 bases and J lost 6; bases outside the gene matches: 7. For the CDR3, the DNA is TGTGCCAGCAGTCAGGCGGGGGACAGGGGGCATGGCTACACCTTC. Translation: CASSQAGDRGHGYTF.

V and J are TRBV6-1 and TRBJ2-7; the match to TRBD1 covers 9 bases. The V gene end was trimmed by 7 bases and the J gene end by 5 bases; junction bases not matched to a gene: 12. This CDR3 is built from 15 residues. CDR1 is MNHNS and CDR2 is SASEGT in the germline V gene. The CDR3, as DNA: TGTGCCAGCAATCCGGACAGGGGCCACACCGACGAGCAGTACTTC. Translated, it gives CASNPDRGHTDEQYF.

With regard to this clone: The sample holds other DNA sequences that translate to the same CDR3. The chain joins TRBV7-2 to TRBJ1-2; tentative D call: TRBD1 (6 bases). Germline CDR1 reads SGHTA; CDR2 reads FQGNSA. V gave up 5 bases and J gave up 8 bases, with 12 bases separating them. This CDR3 has 12 residues. Written as DNA, the CDR3 is TGTGCCAGCAGCCCCAACAGGGCGGGCTACACCTTC. Amino acids: CASSPNRAGYTF.

The genes are TRBV30 and TRBJ2-3, with 11 bases aligning to TRBD2. Looked up from germline, CDR1 is GTSNPN and CDR2 is SVGIG (reference sequence). Losses at the gene ends were 8 bases for V and 5 bases for J; bases not matched to a gene: 9. This CDR3 comprises 14 residues. CDR3 amino acids: CARGVAGGKDTQYF. CDR3 bases: TGTGCCCGCGGGGTAGCGGGGGGGAAAGATACGCAGTATTTT.

The chain carries TRBV6-4 and TRBJ2-1; no definite D call. Trimming cost V 5 bases and J 9 bases, with 17 bases left between them. Germline assignment: CDR1 MRHNA and CDR2 SNTAGT. CDR3 size: 14 residues. The CDR3 sequence is CASSYDRLGGEQFF. The CDR3 DNA is TGTGCCAGCAGTTATGATAGGTTAGGCGGTGAGCAGTTCTTC.

This sequence joins TRBV29-1 and TRBJ2-1, with TRBD1 matching 8 bases. J was trimmed by 2 bases and V by 3 bases; bases with no gene match: 9. The CDR3 sequence is 16 residues long. The germline V gene encodes CDR1 SQVTM and CDR2 ANQGSEA. The CDR3 spells CSVEGPDRAAYNEQFF. CDR3 in DNA: TGCAGCGTTGAGGGGCCGGACAGGGCGGCCTACAATGAGCAGTTCTTC.

The rearrangement links TRBV9 to TRBJ2-3, with TRBD2 matching over 8 bases. This CDR3 comprises 14 residues. Germline loops: CDR1 SGDLS, CDR2 YYNGEE. V gave up 4 bases and J gave up 5 bases; unmatched junction bases: 6. The CDR3 DNA reads TGTGCCAGCAGCCCGGGGGGGCGGTTAGATACGCAGTATTTT. Amino acids: CASSPGGRLDTQYF. Drawing the rest from reference TRBV9 and TRBJ2-3, the complete variable domain is DSGVTQTPKHLITATGQRVTLRCSPRSGDLSVYWYQQSLDQGLQFLIQYYNGEERAKGNILERFSAQQFPDLHSELNLSSLELGDSALYFCASSPGGRLDTQYFGPGTRLTVL.

V gene TRBV28 combines with J gene TRBJ1-5; 7 positions match TRBD1. CDR1 MDHEN and CDR2 SYDVKM come from the germline V gene. V was pared by 4 bases and J by 2 bases, with 8 bases of the junction left unmatched. This CDR3 has 16 amino acids. The CDR3 spells CASSSYSGTGNQPQHF. The CDR3 DNA follows: TGTGCCAGCAGTTCGTATTCCGGGACAGGCAATCAGCCCCAGCATTTT.

The chain combines TRBV4-3 with TRBJ2-1; unclear D gene. The germline CDR1 and CDR2 sequences are LGHNA and YSLEER. V lost 5 bases to trimming and J lost 1 base, with 9 bases between them. The CDR3 is 14 amino acids. The CDR3 DNA follows: TGCGCCAGCAGCGGAGTTGGGTCCTACAATGAGCAGTTCTTC. Amino acids: CASSGVGSYNEQFF.

The V gene is TRBV18, the J gene TRBJ2-7; perhaps TRBD1 as D (6 bases). Trimming cost V 6 bases and J 0 bases, with 15 bases left between them. Germline V gene lookup returns CDR1 KGHSH and CDR2 LQKENI. The CDR3 is 15 residues long. The CDR3, as DNA: TGTGCCAGCTCCCTACGGACAGAGAGCTCCTACGAGCAGTACTTC. Translating it yields CASSLRTESSYEQYF.

The chain couples TRBV29-1 to TRBJ1-1; 7 positions agree with TRBD1. In germline, CDR1 is SQVTM, CDR2 ANQGSEA. This CDR3 has 12 amino acids. V was clipped by 5 bases and J by 7 bases; unmatched bases: 7. The CDR3 sequence: CSVKRQGSEAFF. CDR3 coding DNA: TGCAGCGTTAAGAGACAGGGTAGTGAAGCTTTCTTT.

The chain is built from TRBV5-1 and TRBJ2-7; 9 bases are shared with TRBD1. The trim removed 5 bases at V and 2 bases at J, leaving 11 bases unmatched. The CDR3 covers 16 residues. Germline loops: CDR1 SGHRS, CDR2 YFSETQ. The CDR3 spells CASRGQGKIGAYEQYF. CDR3 coding DNA: TGCGCCAGCAGAGGACAGGGGAAAATTGGGGCCTACGAGCAGTACTTC. The whole variable domain, remainder taken from reference TRBV5-1 and TRBJ2-7, is KAGVTQTPRYLIKTRGQQVTLSCSPISGHRSVSWYQQTPGQGLQFLFEYFSETQRNKGNFPGRFSGRQFSNSRSEMNVSTLELGDSALYLCASRGQGKIGAYEQYFGPGTRLTVT.

Remarks on this clone: Additional DNA sequences in this sample encode the identical CDR3. This chain uses TRBV29-1 with TRBJ1-1, with a tentative D call TRBD1 (5 bases). Trimming removed 4 bases at V and 2 bases at J, with 8 bases between. The CDR3 contains 12 residues. The germline CDR1 and CDR2 sequences are SQVTM and ANQGSEA. Written as DNA, the CDR3 is TGCAGCGTTGCAGGGATAAACACTGAAGCTTTCTTT. Translated: CSVAGINTEAFF.

V usage is TRBV5-1 and J usage is TRBJ2-1; D gene ambiguous. Trimming left V 0 bases short and J 6 bases short, with 7 bases between. The CDR3 sequence is 13 residues long. Per the germline V gene, CDR1 is SGHRS and CDR2 is YFSETQ. The CDR3: CASSLGTFNEQFF. The CDR3, as DNA: TGCGCCAGCAGCTTGGGCACTTTCAATGAGCAGTTCTTC.